This T cell receptor beta chain appears in the sequencing data of a study of cytomegalovirus exposure and HLA in healthy donors. Profiling relied on immunoSEQ multiplex PCR, and the TCRdb table lists in-frame clones only, not all of them. Of 200,000 to 250,000 clones listed, less than 90% are singletons. The CDR3 length is 14 residues. Germline V lookup: CDR1 SNHLY, CDR2 FYNNEI. With 6 bases removed from V and 4 bases from J, the gap between germline ends came to 12 bases. The table lists this clone with a few counts. The sequenced sample was PBMCs. V usage is TRBV2 and J usage is TRBJ2-2; weak D call: TRBD1 (5 bases). The origin of this receptor is a woman aged 18-29 years in good health and CMV-seronegative. CDR3 in DNA: TGTGCCAGCAGGTCGCAGGGCCTCACCGGGGAGCTGTTTTTT. It codes for CASRSQGLTGELFF.